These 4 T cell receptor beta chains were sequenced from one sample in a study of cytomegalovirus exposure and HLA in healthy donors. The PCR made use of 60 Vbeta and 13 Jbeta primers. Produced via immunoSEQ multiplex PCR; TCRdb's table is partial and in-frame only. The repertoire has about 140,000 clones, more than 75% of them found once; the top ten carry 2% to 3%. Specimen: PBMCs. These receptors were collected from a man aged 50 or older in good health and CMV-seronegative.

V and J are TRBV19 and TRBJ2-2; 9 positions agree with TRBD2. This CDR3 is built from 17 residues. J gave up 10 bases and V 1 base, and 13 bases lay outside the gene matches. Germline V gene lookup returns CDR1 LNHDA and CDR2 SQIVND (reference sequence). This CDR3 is CASSIGFSASGVVELFF. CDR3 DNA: TGTGCCAGTAGTATAGGTTTTTCGGCTAGCGGGGTAGTGGAGCTGTTTTTT.

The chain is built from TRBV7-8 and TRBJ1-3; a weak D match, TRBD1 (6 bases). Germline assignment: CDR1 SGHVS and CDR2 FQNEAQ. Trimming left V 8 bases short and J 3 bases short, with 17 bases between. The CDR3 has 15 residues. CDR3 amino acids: CASRKTGQVGNTIYF. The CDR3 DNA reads TGTGCCAGCCGAAAGACAGGCCAAGTTGGAAACACCATATATTTT.

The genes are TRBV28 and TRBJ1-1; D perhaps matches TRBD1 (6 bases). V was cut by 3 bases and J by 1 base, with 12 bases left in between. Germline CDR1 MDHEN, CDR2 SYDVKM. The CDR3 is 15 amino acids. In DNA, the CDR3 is TGTGCCAGCAGTTTCCCAGGGGTTAAGAACACTGAAGCTTTCTTT. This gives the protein CASSFPGVKNTEAFF.

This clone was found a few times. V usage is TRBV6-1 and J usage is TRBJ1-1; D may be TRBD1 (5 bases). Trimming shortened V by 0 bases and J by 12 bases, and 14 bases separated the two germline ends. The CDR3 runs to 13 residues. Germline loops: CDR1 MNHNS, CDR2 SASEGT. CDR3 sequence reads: CASSEALRVKTFF. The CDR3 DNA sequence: TGTGCCAGCAGTGAAGCGCTCAGGGTTAAAACTTTCTTT.